This is a list of T cell receptor beta chains from one sample in a study of post-analysis software for immune sequencing data. One entry per CDR3 protein, called by TCRdb with MiXCR from the PCR reads. The table records hundreds of thousands of distinct CDR3 sequences, 25% to 30% of them present only once. The sequenced material came from blood. These TCRs come from a girl between 5 and 17 years old with multiple sclerosis. The CDR3 runs from the conserved cysteine through the conserved F or W. Fields, in order: CDR3 DNA, CDR3 protein, D gene, V gene, clone size, J gene. The D gene is left open where the match is weak. Clone size appears in some rows only: once, few, many, or a class for an expanded clone.

CDR3nt: TGTGCCAGCAGCTTAGAGGACAGGGGCGCCTACAATGAGCAGTTCTTC; CDR3aa: CASSLEDRGAYNEQFF; d_gene: TRBD1; v_gene: TRBV7-9; abundance: few; j_gene: TRBJ2-1
CDR3nt: TGTGCCAGCAGTGGCACAGGGTACAATCAGCCCCAGCATTTT; CDR3aa: CASSGTGYNQPQHF; d_gene: -; v_gene: TRBV27; abundance: -; j_gene: TRBJ1-5
CDR3nt: TGTGCCAGCAGTAATAATCAGCCCCAGCATTTT; CDR3aa: CASSNNQPQHF; d_gene: -; v_gene: TRBV6-2/TRBV6-3; abundance: -; j_gene: TRBJ1-5
CDR3nt: TGTGCCAGCTCACCTGGGATTTTGGGGGTAAGCTCCTACAATGAGCAGTTCTTC; CDR3aa: CASSPGILGVSSYNEQFF; d_gene: -; v_gene: TRBV18; abundance: -; j_gene: TRBJ2-1
CDR3nt: TGTGCCATCAGTGAGTTAAAAGGGACTAGCGGAGCCACCGCGGAGACCCAGTACTTC; CDR3aa: CAISELKGTSGATAETQYF; d_gene: TRBD2; v_gene: TRBV10-3; abundance: few; j_gene: TRBJ2-5
CDR3nt: TGCGCCAGCAGCTTGGAGACAGGGAGTTATGGCTACACCTTC; CDR3aa: CASSLETGSYGYTF; d_gene: TRBD1; v_gene: TRBV5-1; abundance: many; j_gene: TRBJ1-2
CDR3nt: TGTGCCTGCAGTTACGGGACACGACACAATGAGCAGTTCTTC; CDR3aa: CACSYGTRHNEQFF; d_gene: -; v_gene: TRBV6-5; abundance: few; j_gene: TRBJ2-1
CDR3nt: TGCGCGGGGGCCAGCTCCTATAATTCACCCCTCCACTTT; CDR3aa: CAGASSYNSPLHF; d_gene: -; v_gene: TRBV20-1; abundance: few; j_gene: TRBJ1-6
CDR3nt: TGTGCCAGCAGCCCCTTAGCGGGGGGGCCTGGGGAGACCCAGTACTTC; CDR3aa: CASSPLAGGPGETQYF; d_gene: TRBD2; v_gene: TRBV27; abundance: few; j_gene: TRBJ2-5
CDR3nt: TGTGCCAGCAGCTTGACAGGGTTCCCAGATACGCAGTATTTT; CDR3aa: CASSLTGFPDTQYF; d_gene: TRBD1; v_gene: TRBV7-8; abundance: -; j_gene: TRBJ2-3
CDR3nt: TGCGCCAGCAGTCACTATGGACAGGGCCTCAATGGCTACACCTTC; CDR3aa: CASSHYGQGLNGYTF; d_gene: TRBD1; v_gene: TRBV4-1; abundance: -; j_gene: TRBJ1-2
CDR3nt: TGTGCCACCAGCAAGAATGACAGGTTCAATCAGCCCCAGCATTTT; CDR3aa: CATSKNDRFNQPQHF; d_gene: -; v_gene: TRBV15; abundance: -; j_gene: TRBJ1-5
CDR3nt: TGCAGTGCTAGTTTGGCATCCCCCGGGGAGCAGTACTTC; CDR3aa: CSASLASPGEQYF; d_gene: -; v_gene: TRBV20-1; abundance: -; j_gene: TRBJ2-7
CDR3nt: TGTGCCAGCAGCTACTCTACAACTGGACATTTATTCTACGAGCAGTACTTC; CDR3aa: CASSYSTTGHLFYEQYF; d_gene: -; v_gene: TRBV11-2; abundance: -; j_gene: TRBJ2-7
CDR3nt: TGTGCCAGCAGGGGGACTAGCGGAGGAGATACGCAGTATTTT; CDR3aa: CASRGTSGGDTQYF; d_gene: TRBD2; v_gene: TRBV9; abundance: -; j_gene: TRBJ2-3
CDR3nt: TGCGCCAGCAGCGAGGACAGGGGGCGAGGTGAAAAACTGTTTTTT; CDR3aa: CASSEDRGRGEKLFF; d_gene: TRBD1; v_gene: TRBV5-1; abundance: -; j_gene: TRBJ1-4
CDR3nt: TGTGCCAGCAGCGTAGGACACCGCTCCTACAATGAGCAGTTCTTC; CDR3aa: CASSVGHRSYNEQFF; d_gene: -; v_gene: TRBV9; abundance: few; j_gene: TRBJ2-1
CDR3nt: TGTGCCAGCAGGACCCCGGACAGGGAGGGGCAGTTCTTC; CDR3aa: CASRTPDREGQFF; d_gene: -; v_gene: TRBV25-1; abundance: few; j_gene: TRBJ2-1
CDR3nt: TGTGCCAGCTCACCCATCTCAGGGGAGTCCTATGGCTACACCTTC; CDR3aa: CASSPISGESYGYTF; d_gene: -; v_gene: TRBV18; abundance: -; j_gene: TRBJ1-2
CDR3nt: TGTGCCAGCAGCCAATCCGCTGGCTACACCTTC; CDR3aa: CASSQSAGYTF; d_gene: -; v_gene: TRBV7-9; abundance: -; j_gene: TRBJ1-2
CDR3nt: TGTGCCAGCAGTTACTCGACCGGGCGGGCTAATGAAAAACTGTTTTTT; CDR3aa: CASSYSTGRANEKLFF; d_gene: -; v_gene: TRBV6-5; abundance: -; j_gene: TRBJ1-4
CDR3nt: TGCAGCGCCCACGTGGGGGCATCGAATGAAAAACTGTTTTTT; CDR3aa: CSAHVGASNEKLFF; d_gene: -; v_gene: TRBV29-1; abundance: -; j_gene: TRBJ1-4
CDR3nt: TGTGCCAGCAGTTTTTTTCCTCTGACCTACAATGAGCAGTTCTTC; CDR3aa: CASSFFPLTYNEQFF; d_gene: -; v_gene: TRBV6-5; abundance: -; j_gene: TRBJ2-1
CDR3nt: TGCAGTGCTAGAGATGGAAAGGGGGAAAACATTCAGTACTTC; CDR3aa: CSARDGKGENIQYF; d_gene: -; v_gene: TRBV20-1; abundance: few; j_gene: TRBJ2-4
CDR3nt: TGTGCCAGCAGTGGAAGGGACAGCCCTTCAAGGGGCACCCAGTACTTC; CDR3aa: CASSGRDSPSRGTQYF; d_gene: TRBD1; v_gene: TRBV25-1; abundance: few; j_gene: TRBJ2-5
CDR3nt: TGTGCCAGCAGTCCCCTTATCGGGGGTTCACCCCTCCACTTT; CDR3aa: CASSPLIGGSPLHF; d_gene: -; v_gene: TRBV7-6; abundance: -; j_gene: TRBJ1-6
CDR3nt: TGTGCCAGCAGGGTGGCCAGGGGGTCATACAATGAGCAGTTCTTC; CDR3aa: CASRVARGSYNEQFF; d_gene: TRBD1; v_gene: TRBV2; abundance: few; j_gene: TRBJ2-1
CDR3nt: TGCAGTGCTGGGGAGGGCGGAAACTCCTACAATGAGCAGTTCTTC; CDR3aa: CSAGEGGNSYNEQFF; d_gene: TRBD2; v_gene: TRBV20-1; abundance: -; j_gene: TRBJ2-1
CDR3nt: TGTGCCAGCAGTCTAGGAGGGGGGCCCCCAGATACGCAGTATTTT; CDR3aa: CASSLGGGPPDTQYF; d_gene: -; v_gene: TRBV6-1; abundance: few; j_gene: TRBJ2-3
CDR3nt: TGTGCCAGCAGCGACCCAGGAAGCGGGGGACCATCAGATACGCAGTATTTT; CDR3aa: CASSDPGSGGPSDTQYF; d_gene: TRBD2; v_gene: TRBV9; abundance: few; j_gene: TRBJ2-3
CDR3nt: TGTGCCAGCAGCTTGGACCGGGACAGGGGTCGTGAAAAACTGTTTTTT; CDR3aa: CASSLDRDRGREKLFF; d_gene: TRBD1; v_gene: TRBV5-5; abundance: -; j_gene: TRBJ1-4
CDR3nt: TGTGCCAGCAGTGAATCGTATAGCGGGAGGGCCTCCAATGAGCAGTTCTTC; CDR3aa: CASSESYSGRASNEQFF; d_gene: TRBD2; v_gene: TRBV2; abundance: -; j_gene: TRBJ2-1
CDR3nt: TGCAGGGTCTCCTGGGAAATCATGAACACTGAAGCTTTCTTT; CDR3aa: CRVSWEIMNTEAFF; d_gene: -; v_gene: TRBV29-1; abundance: -; j_gene: TRBJ1-1